This T cell receptor (beta chain) was documented in a study of PD-1 blockade in classical Hodgkin lymphoma. Of note for this clone: Its target is not known.

Time point specified: cycle 4 day 1 (C4D1), after 6 weeks of nivolumab. Following autologous stem cell transplantation, relapse occurred in every patient, and exposure to brentuximab vedotin varied. V shed 3 bases and J shed 5 bases, with 16 bases lying between them. The CDR3 covers 16 residues. Germline V gene data show CDR1 as MNHNS and CDR2 as SASEGT. Study observations and caveats: The study reported lower baseline TCR diversity in newly diagnosed patients than in healthy donors. The diversity seen at baseline in complete responders resembled that of newly diagnosed patients.

Sequencing used immunoSEQ multiplex PCR; TCRdb keeps in-frame clones, though not all of them. The data show some 96,000 clones, more than 85% seen once. This specimen was peripheral blood mononuclear cells (PBMCs), taken before the fourth cycle of nivolumab. This clonotype originated in a human donor with classical Hodgkin lymphoma. This chain links TRBV6-1 with TRBJ1-4; D remains ambiguous. CDR3 nucleotide sequence: TGTGCCAGCAGTGACACGGGGTCGCCTTCAAATGAAAAACTGTTTTTT. Its protein is CASSDTGSPSNEKLFF.